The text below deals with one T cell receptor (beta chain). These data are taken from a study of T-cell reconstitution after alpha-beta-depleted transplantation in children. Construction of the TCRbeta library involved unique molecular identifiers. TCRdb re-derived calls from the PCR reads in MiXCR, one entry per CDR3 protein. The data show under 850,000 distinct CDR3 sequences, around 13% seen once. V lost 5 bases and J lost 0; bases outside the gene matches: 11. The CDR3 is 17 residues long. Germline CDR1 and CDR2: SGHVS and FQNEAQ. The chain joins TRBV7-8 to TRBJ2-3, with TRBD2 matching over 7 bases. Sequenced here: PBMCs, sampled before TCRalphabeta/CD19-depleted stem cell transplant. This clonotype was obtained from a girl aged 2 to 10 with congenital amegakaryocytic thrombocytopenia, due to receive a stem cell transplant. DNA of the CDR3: TGTGCCAGCAGCACCCGACTAGCACGCACTAGCACAGATACGCAGTATTTT. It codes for CASSTRLARTSTDTQYF. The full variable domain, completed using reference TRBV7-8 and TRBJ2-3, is GAGVSQSPRYKVAKRGQDVALRCDPISGHVSLFWYQQALGQGPEFLTYFQNEAQLDKSGLPSDRFFAERPEGSVSTLKIQRTQQEDSAVYLCASSTRLARTSTDTQYFGPGTRLTVL.